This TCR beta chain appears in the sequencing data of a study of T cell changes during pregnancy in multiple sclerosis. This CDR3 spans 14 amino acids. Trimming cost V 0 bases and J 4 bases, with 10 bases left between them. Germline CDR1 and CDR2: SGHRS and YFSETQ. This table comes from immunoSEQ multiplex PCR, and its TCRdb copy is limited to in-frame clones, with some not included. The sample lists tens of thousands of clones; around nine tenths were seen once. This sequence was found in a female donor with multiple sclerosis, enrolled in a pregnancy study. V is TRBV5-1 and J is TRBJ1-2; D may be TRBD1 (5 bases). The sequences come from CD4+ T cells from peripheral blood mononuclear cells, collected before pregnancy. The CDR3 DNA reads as TGCGCCAGCAGCTTGGCGGGGGAATCCTATGGCTACACCTTC. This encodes CASSLAGESYGYTF.